Listed here is a single TCR beta chain. The data were obtained in a study of blood T cell repertoires in COVID-19. Only in-frame clones appear in the TCRdb table, and some are missing; sequencing was by immunoSEQ multiplex PCR. Of 170,000 or so clones listed, about 87% are singletons. V lost 2 bases, J lost 3 bases, and 13 bases lay in between. Germline CDR1 reads GTSNPN; CDR2 reads SVGIG (reference sequence). The CDR3 has 14 amino acids. Sample: peripheral blood. The V gene is TRBV30, the J gene TRBJ1-2, with D hard to call. This clonotype was obtained from a man in his 60s with COVID-19, enrolled during active disease. For the CDR3, the DNA is TGTGCCTGGAGTCGTACAGTGTCTTACTATGGCTACACCTTC. It encodes CAWSRTVSYYGYTF.